In its sample, the clone carrying this T cell receptor beta chain was seen many times. The antigen is unknown. The V and J ends lost 5 bases and 2 bases respectively, with 22 bases between them. Germline values: CDR1 SGHVS, CDR2 FNYEAQ. The CDR3 runs 17 residues. This sample was included in a study of T cell repertoires in cytomegalovirus infection. TCRdb re-analysed the reads in MiXCR, keeping a single row per CDR3 protein. Of roughly 220,000 distinct CDR3 sequences detected, approximately 40% appear once; the ten largest clones hold around 64%. Sequenced here: CD8+ T cells from cultured PBMCs, sampled from culture after CMV antigen stimulation. The V gene is TRBV7-6, the J gene TRBJ2-7; D tentatively fits TRBD1 or TRBD2 (5 bases each). The sequence was obtained from a human donor in good health (CMV status not recorded). Some clones in this sample may be carry-over from other donors' samples. Here the CDR3 DNA reads TGTGCCAGCAGCCCCTCTAACCCCCCGGGGACCGCCTACGAGCAGTACTTC. It yields the protein CASSPSNPPGTAYEQYF.